The 27 T cell receptor beta chains given below trace back to one sample, sequenced in a study of T cell responses to AZD1222 COVID-19 vaccine. Sequencing was performed with immunoSEQ multiplex PCR; in TCRdb, only in-frame clones are kept and a portion is missing. The table lists more than 50,000 clones, 80% to 90% of them singletons. Sequenced here: peripheral blood, sampled on day 0 of AZD1222 vaccination. These receptors were obtained from an adult in good health.

This clone was recorded only once. The chain uses TRBV9 and TRBJ1-2; 8 bases match TRBD1. The CDR3 contains 16 residues. The V and J ends lost 4 bases and 0 bases, in that order; junction bases with no gene match: 8. Germline CDR1 and CDR2: SGDLS and YYNGEE. The CDR3 sequence: CASSTRGTGANYGYTF. The CDR3 region has the DNA TGTGCCAGCAGCACCAGAGGGACAGGCGCTAACTATGGCTACACCTTC.

This chain links TRBV4-1 with TRBJ1-4; D may be TRBD1 (6 bases). Germline CDR1 reads MGHRA; CDR2 reads YSYEKL. V was pared by 0 bases and J by 3 bases, with 8 bases between. There are 15 residues in the CDR3. The CDR3 DNA follows: TGCGCCAGCAGCCAAGACCGGACAGCTAATGAAAAACTGTTTTTT. This encodes CASSQDRTANEKLFF.

The J gene is TRBJ1-1, the V gene TRBV5-1; D not resolved. The CDR3 is 15 amino acids. The V and J ends lost 2 bases and 0 bases respectively, with 11 bases between them. Germline V gene data show CDR1 as SGHRS and CDR2 as YFSETQ. CDR3 DNA sequence: TGCGCCAGCAGCTTAAGGGTACAGATGAACACTGAAGCTTTCTTT. It yields the protein CASSLRVQMNTEAFF. The full variable domain, completed using reference TRBV5-1 and TRBJ1-1, is KAGVTQTPRYLIKTRGQQVTLSCSPISGHRSVSWYQQTPGQGLQFLFEYFSETQRNKGNFPGRFSGRQFSNSRSEMNVSTLELGDSALYLCASSLRVQMNTEAFFGQGTRLTVV.

The chain recombines TRBV7-9 with TRBJ2-6; D gene unclear. In germline, CDR1 is SEHNR, CDR2 FQNEAQ (reference sequence). This CDR3 spans 16 amino acids. V was shortened by 2 bases and J by 2 bases, with 10 bases between the two germline ends. The DNA for the CDR3 is TGTGCCAGCAGCTTATCTACTGGCACTGGGGCCAACGTCCTGACTTTC. Translation gives CASSLSTGTGANVLTF.

This clone appeared a single time. The V call is TRBV3-1 (or the pseudogene TRBV3-2), the J call TRBJ2-4; D remains ambiguous. This CDR3 is 14 amino acids long. From germline, CDR1 is LGHDT and CDR2 YNNKEL (reference sequence). Trimming pared 0 bases from V and 0 bases from J, leaving 3 bases between. The CDR3 DNA follows: TGTGCCAGCAGCCAAGAAGGAGCCAAAAACATTCAGTACTTC. Translation gives CASSQEGAKNIQYF.

The chain carries TRBV10-3 and TRBJ1-1; D is undetermined. Germline V gives CDR1 ENHRY, CDR2 SYGVKD. The CDR3 has 14 amino acids. Trimming took off 4 bases at V and 0 bases at J, with 9 bases between the two ends. The CDR3, as DNA: TGTGCCATCAGTGTCAACGGGATGAACACTGAAGCTTTCTTT. This translates into CAISVNGMNTEAFF.

This chain connects TRBV3-1 (or the pseudogene TRBV3-2) to TRBJ2-5; 12 bases agree with TRBD2. Germline values: CDR1 LGHDT, CDR2 YNNKEL (reference sequence). The trim removed 3 bases at V and 4 bases at J, leaving 12 bases unmatched. The CDR3 covers 18 residues. CDR3: CASSQLKLAGGSRETQYF. CDR3 DNA: TGTGCCAGCAGCCAGTTAAAACTAGCGGGGGGCTCTCGAGAGACCCAGTACTTC.

This clone was seen once. This chain joins TRBV5-1 and TRBJ1-1; no firm D call. The CDR3 extends over 13 amino acids. V lost 2 bases to trimming and J lost 0 bases, with 5 bases between them. From germline, CDR1 is SGHRS and CDR2 YFSETQ. CDR3 sequence: CASSFSVNTEAFF. The CDR3 nucleotides read TGCGCCAGCAGCTTTTCGGTGAACACTGAAGCTTTCTTT.

This rearrangement joins TRBV7-8 to TRBJ2-5, with unresolved D. The CDR3 has 15 residues. Germline CDR1 reads SGHVS; CDR2 reads FQNEAQ. The germline V and J ends were trimmed by 1 base and 3 bases, with 12 bases remaining between them. CDR3 in amino acids: CASSLEGLQKETQYF. The CDR3 bases are TGTGCCAGCAGCTTAGAAGGTCTTCAAAAAGAGACCCAGTACTTC.

The chain recombines TRBV19 with TRBJ1-2, with 7 positions matching TRBD1. Germline V gives CDR1 LNHDA, CDR2 SQIVND (reference sequence). The CDR3 has 14 residues. After removal of 5 bases from V and 5 bases from J, the junction contained 8 bases not matched to a gene. Written as DNA, the CDR3 is TGTGCCAGTAGTGACCGGGACAGAGGATATGGCTACACCTTC. Translated: CASSDRDRGYGYTF.

V usage is TRBV7-8 and J usage is TRBJ1-1; D possibly corresponds to TRBD1 (5 bases). The CDR3 contains 16 residues. CDR1 SGHVS and CDR2 FQNEAQ come from the germline V gene. V gave up 2 bases and J gave up 6 bases, with 19 bases separating them. CDR3 DNA: TGTGCCAGCAGCTTATTATTCGGGGGTAGTCGGGCTGAAGCTTTCTTT. Protein: CASSLLFGGSRAEAFF.

This clone was found once. The chain recombines TRBV2 with TRBJ2-5; D call uncertain. The CDR3 covers 12 residues. Trimming left V 6 bases short and J 5 bases short, with 10 bases between. Germline loops: CDR1 SNHLY, CDR2 FYNNEI. CDR3 amino acids: CASRGVGETQYF. For the CDR3, the DNA is TGTGCCAGCAGAGGAGTGGGGGAGACCCAGTACTTC.

The chain combines TRBV2 with TRBJ1-4; a weak D match, TRBD1 (5 bases). The V and J ends lost 8 bases and 4 bases respectively, with 14 bases between them. This CDR3 comprises 14 residues. The germline CDR1 and CDR2 sequences are SNHLY and FYNNEI. CDR3 bases: TGTGCCAGCTGTTCTCGGGGGATTAATGAAAAACTGTTTTTT. Its protein product is CASCSRGINEKLFF.

The chain uses TRBV11-1 and TRBJ2-1, with D unresolved. V lost 0 bases and J lost 4, with 4 bases in between. The CDR3 is 13 residues long. Germline CDR1 reads SGHAT; CDR2 reads FQDESV (reference sequence). CDR3 DNA sequence: TGTGCCAGCAGCTTAGCCCAGTACAATGAGCAGTTCTTC. This encodes CASSLAQYNEQFF.

This chain uses TRBV6-5 with TRBJ1-4; D possibly corresponds to TRBD1 (6 bases). Between the trimmed V and J ends, which lost 6 bases and 7 bases, there was a span of 15 bases. CDR1 is MNHEY, CDR2 SVGAGI, per germline. The CDR3 has 14 residues. CDR3 residues: CASSRDIPIEKLFF. CDR3 nucleotide sequence: TGTGCCAGCAGCCGGGACATCCCCATTGAAAAACTGTTTTTT.

The gene calls are TRBV5-5 and TRBJ2-1, with D possibly being TRBD2 (6 bases). Per germline, CDR1 SGHKS and CDR2 YYEKEE (reference sequence). CDR3 length: 15 amino acids. V lost 4 bases and J 0 bases, leaving 11 bases between the germline ends. The CDR3 region has the DNA TGTGCCAGCAGCCAGGGACTTAACTCCTACAATGAGCAGTTCTTC. Its translation is CASSQGLNSYNEQFF.

This clone was counted once. The chain uses TRBV6-1 and TRBJ1-5; D remains ambiguous. The CDR3 has 15 amino acids. Germline loops: CDR1 MNHNS, CDR2 SASEGT. The V end was cut by 3 bases, the J end by 1 base, with 10 bases between. CDR3 sequence reads: CASSDVRRSNQPQHF. CDR3 in DNA: TGTGCCAGCAGTGACGTCCGTCGGAGCAATCAGCCCCAGCATTTT.

V and J are TRBV12-3 or TRBV12-4 and TRBJ1-6; D gene uncertain. V lost 6 bases to trimming and J lost 7 bases, with 10 bases between them. The CDR3 covers 13 residues. The CDR3 bases are TGTGCCAGCAGGTATTGGTCGAATTCACCCCTCCACTTT. Translation: CASRYWSNSPLHF.

This chain links TRBV6-5 with TRBJ1-6; D is unresolved. CDR3 length equals 13 residues. Trimming took 7 bases from V and 6 from J, leaving 10 bases between them. Germline CDR1 MNHEY, CDR2 SVGAGI. The CDR3 nucleotides are TGTGCCAGCAAAGGGCAGGTTAATTCACCCCTCCACTTT. Encoded protein: CASKGQVNSPLHF.

The chain uses TRBV27 and TRBJ1-1, with 8 bases fitting TRBD1. V shed 6 bases and J 0 bases; nucleotides not matched to a gene: 0. CDR1 MNHEY and CDR2 SMNVEV come from the germline V gene (reference sequence). The CDR3 runs 13 residues. The CDR3 nucleotides read TGTGCCAGCAGGACAGGGGTGAACACTGAAGCTTTCTTT. Residues: CASRTGVNTEAFF.

The chain couples TRBV3-1 (or the pseudogene TRBV3-2) to TRBJ2-7, with D perhaps assigned TRBD1 or TRBD2 (7 bases each). The CDR3 runs to 15 residues. Trimming removed 5 bases at V and 2 bases at J, with 16 bases between. Looked up from germline, CDR1 is LGHDT and CDR2 is YNNKEL (reference sequence). Here the CDR3 reads CASSSQGGGAYEQYF. DNA of the CDR3: TGTGCCAGCAGCTCCCAGGGGGGGGGAGCCTACGAGCAGTACTTC.

This chain joins TRBV5-1 and TRBJ2-1; D is ambiguous. The germline CDR1 and CDR2 sequences are SGHRS and YFSETQ. V was pared by 10 bases and J by 7 bases, with 12 bases between. This CDR3 is 11 amino acids long. The DNA of the CDR3 is TGCGCCTCTTGGAGCGCTAATGAGCAGTTCTTC. Residues: CASWSANEQFF.

The J gene is TRBJ2-1, the V gene TRBV4-2; 11 positions match TRBD2. Per the germline V gene, CDR1 is LGHNA and CDR2 is YNFKEQ. The CDR3 totals 15 residues. Losses at the gene ends were 0 bases for V and 6 bases for J; bases not matched to a gene: 1. CDR3 DNA sequence: TGTGCCAGCAGCCAAGATGGACTAGCGGGCAATGAGCAGTTCTTC. It codes for CASSQDGLAGNEQFF.

J is TRBJ2-5 and V is TRBV3-1 (or the pseudogene TRBV3-2); D unclear. The CDR3 length is 12 residues. Germline lookup yields CDR1 LGHDT and CDR2 YNNKEL (reference sequence). V lost 1 base and J 5 bases, leaving 5 bases between the germline ends. The CDR3 loop is CASSQAWETQYF. DNA of the CDR3: TGTGCCAGCAGCCAAGCTTGGGAGACCCAGTACTTC.

The chain has TRBV18 and TRBJ1-5; TRBD1 agrees at 8 bases. CDR1 is KGHSH, CDR2 LQKENI, per germline. Germline trimming cut 2 bases from V and 0 bases from J; bases unmatched to any gene: 6. This CDR3 is built from 17 residues. CDR3: CASSPTGGGYSNQPQHF. As DNA, the CDR3 is TGTGCCAGCTCACCAACAGGGGGTGGCTATAGCAATCAGCCCCAGCATTTT.

The rearrangement joins TRBV28 to TRBJ1-3; D unclear. The CDR3 spans 14 residues. Germline V gene sequence: CDR1 MDHEN, CDR2 SYDVKM. V lost 2 bases and J 1 base, leaving 6 bases between the germline ends. The CDR3 DNA sequence: TGTGCCAGCAGTTTAGGCGGATCTGGAAACACCATATATTTT. Its translation: CASSLGGSGNTIYF. Combining the CDR3 with reference TRBV28 and TRBJ1-3 gives the whole variable domain DVKVTQSSRYLVKRTGEKVFLECVQDMDHENMFWYRQDPGLGLRLIYFSYDVKMKEKGDIPEGYSVSREKKERFSLILESASTNQTSMYLCASSLGGSGNTIYFGEGSWLTVV.

The chain employs TRBV3-1 (or the pseudogene TRBV3-2) and TRBJ1-2; no clear D gene. V was clipped by 2 bases and J by 7 bases, with 8 bases between them. The CDR3 is 12 amino acids. Germline V CDR1 and CDR2: LGHDT, YNNKEL (reference sequence). The CDR3 nucleotides are TGTGCCAGCAGCCAAAGTCAATCTGGCTACACCTTC. Amino acids: CASSQSQSGYTF.